This TCR beta chain was recovered during a study of CD8+CD57+ T cells in acquired aplastic anemia. About the study: The average for DNA from sorted CD4+ and CD8+ cells was 3 to 3.5 ug. Read counts for CD4+ cells (from healthy donors) averaged around 10 million.

As regards this clonotype: No antigen is known for it.

The template for TCR beta VDJ and CDR3 sequence profiling was genomic DNA. TCRdb reprocessed the reads with MiXCR, giving one entry per CDR3 protein. Of 100,000 to 120,000 distinct CDR3 sequences listed, about half are singletons. Germline V gives CDR1 LNHNV, CDR2 YYDKDF (reference sequence). This CDR3 region has 15 residues. The ends lost 0 bases at V and 3 bases at J; junction bases unmatched: 5. Broader study findings: Fewer than 30 CD8+ CDR3 sequences were shared between patients and controls. Patients showed no significant difference from controls in CD8+ Simpson's diversity.

The genes are TRBV15 and TRBJ2-7; TRBD2 agrees at 7 bases. The sample taken for sequencing was sorted CD4+, CD8+, or CD8+CD57+ T cells (not recorded which) from PBMCs. This receptor was taken from a human donor in good health, serving as a control. The CDR3 sequence is CATSRDWGGSYEQYF. Here the CDR3 DNA reads TGTGCCACCAGCAGAGATTGGGGGGGTAGCTACGAGCAGTACTTC.